This TCR beta chain was sequenced in a study of blood T cell repertoires in COVID-19. Study background: Spain, Italy and the United States supplied samples that represented acute and convalescent COVID-19. From T cells, B-cell-depleted T cells, or PBMCs came the material, which was cDNA or gDNA.

This clone has a single count. In the original processing: Reference gene primer amplification gave nucleated cell count estimates. Sequencing was performed with immunoSEQ multiplex PCR; in TCRdb, only in-frame clones are kept and a portion is missing. V and J calls and clone size are as listed in that table; D and trimming were resolved from the DNA. The table lists about 88,000 clones, roughly nine tenths of them singletons. Germline V gene sequence: CDR1 WSHSY, CDR2 SAAADI. Trimming left V 10 bases short and J 4 bases short, with 17 bases between. This CDR3 region has 14 residues. The source of this sequence is a man aged 55 to 69 with acute or convalescent COVID-19. The rearrangement links TRBV10-2 to TRBJ1-5; D gene uncertain. Sequencing used peripheral blood. The CDR3 loop is CATRPGGRNQPQHF. The CDR3 coding sequence is TGCGCCACCAGACCGGGAGGGAGGAATCAGCCCCAGCATTTT.